These T cell receptor beta chains were read from a single sample in a study of T cells in Graves' hyperthyroidism and ophthalmopathy. One entry per CDR3 protein results from TCRdb running MiXCR on the multiplex PCR reads. This sample has over 300,000 distinct CDR3 sequences; 14% occur once, and the top ten carry 11%. The material sequenced was blood. The receptors stem from a woman aged 55-69 years with Graves' hyperthyroidism. Both conserved end residues are part of each CDR3. The D gene is left open where the match is weak. Only some rows state a clone size, as once, few, many or a class for expanded clones.

>many|TRBV12-3/TRBV12-4|TRBJ2-7|.
CASSLEGSGTYYEQYF
TGTGCCAGCAGTTTAGAAGGGTCGGGAACCTACTACGAGCAGTACTTC
>few|TRBV20-1|TRBJ2-4|.
CSATTRAKNIQYF
TGCAGTGCCACTACAAGAGCCAAAAACATTCAGTACTTC
>many|TRBV18|TRBJ2-5|.
CASSPSKETQYF
TGTGCCAGCTCACCAAGCAAAGAGACCCAGTACTTC
>.|TRBV10-1|TRBJ2-2|TRBD1
CASSESTGSGGELFF
TGCGCCAGCAGTGAGTCGACAGGGTCGGGCGGGGAGCTGTTTTTT
>many|TRBV7-3|TRBJ2-2|.
CASSLTVNTGELFF
TGTGCCAGCAGCTTAACCGTGAACACCGGGGAGCTGTTTTTT
>.|TRBV11-1|TRBJ2-1|TRBD1
CASSRDRASYNEQFF
TGTGCCAGCAGCCGGGACAGGGCTTCCTACAATGAGCAGTTCTTC
>.|TRBV7-9|TRBJ1-3|.
CVSEGNTIYF
TGTGTCAGCGAAGGAAACACCATATATTTT
>many|TRBV6-5|TRBJ2-4|.
CASSYSPPTGIFNIQYF
TGTGCCAGCAGTTACTCTCCCCCAACAGGTATCTTCAACATTCAGTACTTC
>.|TRBV28|TRBJ1-2|.
CASSLLFYGYTF
TGTGCCAGCAGTTTACTCTTCTATGGCTACACCTTC
>many|TRBV20-1|TRBJ1-4|.
CSAPRDSLNEKLFF
TGCAGTGCTCCCCGAGACAGTCTTAATGAAAAACTGTTTTTT
>few|TRBV2|TRBJ2-1|.
CASSVRDTSPYNEQFF
TGTGCCAGCAGTGTGAGGGACACAAGCCCCTACAATGAGCAGTTCTTC
>many|TRBV11-2|TRBJ2-3|TRBD2
CASSLRLAGDGDTQYF
TGTGCCAGCAGCCTTAGGCTAGCGGGAGATGGAGATACGCAGTATTTT
>many|TRBV18|TRBJ2-1|TRBD1
CASSPRGQRNEQFF
TGTGCCAGCTCACCACGGGGACAGCGCAATGAGCAGTTCTTC
>many|TRBV13|TRBJ1-1|TRBD1
CASSTGDRARTTEAFF
TGTGCCAGCAGCACCGGGGACAGGGCCCGGACGACTGAAGCTTTCTTT
>many|TRBV7-9|TRBJ1-1|.
CASSLGLLRNTEAFF
TGTGCCAGCAGCTTAGGGCTTTTAAGAAACACTGAAGCTTTCTTT
>many|TRBV12-3/TRBV12-4|TRBJ2-3|.
CASSLVGPDTQYF
TGTGCCAGCAGTTTGGTGGGCCCAGATACGCAGTATTTT
>few|TRBV5-5|TRBJ2-7|TRBD1
CASSQRQGHEQYF
TGTGCCAGCAGCCAAAGACAGGGTCACGAGCAGTACTTC
>few|TRBV6-1|TRBJ1-5|.
CASRPNDVLNQPQHF
TGTGCCAGCAGACCCAACGACGTCCTCAATCAGCCCCAGCATTTT
>many|TRBV12-3/TRBV12-4|TRBJ2-3|.
CASSFAGVYTDTQYF
TGTGCCAGCAGTTTCGCAGGGGTATACACAGATACGCAGTATTTT
>many|TRBV7-2|TRBJ2-1|TRBD2
CASSLEYVSGRGQFF
TGTGCCAGCAGCTTAGAGTATGTTAGCGGGAGGGGGCAATTCTTC
>.|TRBV19|TRBJ2-4|.
CASSPTKNIQYF
TGTGCCAGTAGCCCTACGAAAAACATTCAGTACTTC
>many|TRBV19|TRBJ2-2|TRBD2
CASSIERGSNTGELFF
TGTGCCAGTAGTATCGAGCGGGGGTCGAACACCGGGGAGCTGTTTTTT
>many|TRBV19|TRBJ2-7|.
CASSLWGFEQYF
TGTGCCAGTAGTCTCTGGGGCTTCGAGCAGTACTTC
>.|TRBV20-1|TRBJ2-1|TRBD2
CSAPSGWGNEQFF
TGCAGTGCGCCTAGCGGCTGGGGGAATGAGCAGTTCTTC
>few|TRBV6-1|TRBJ2-6|.
CASRPGLGANVLTF
TGTGCCAGCAGACCGGGGCTGGGGGCCAACGTCCTGACTTTC
>few|TRBV4-1|TRBJ2-3|.
CASSGTRSDTQYF
TGCGCCAGCAGCGGGACCCGGTCCGATACGCAGTATTTT
>many|TRBV28|TRBJ1-6|.
CASISGQSFGTLHF
TGTGCCAGCATATCCGGGCAGAGCTTTGGAACCCTCCACTTT
>many|TRBV7-2|TRBJ2-1|.
CASSLWGLEANNEQFF
TGTGCCAGCAGCTTATGGGGGCTAGAAGCCAACAATGAGCAGTTCTTC
>many|TRBV7-2|TRBJ1-1|.
CASSLRSGVSEAFF
TGTGCCAGCAGCTTAAGGTCGGGAGTGTCTGAAGCTTTCTTT
>few|TRBV2|TRBJ1-4|.
CASSRDALFF
TGTGCCAGTAGCCGGGACGCCCTGTTTTTT
>few|TRBV13|TRBJ1-2|.
CASQKTGRIGGYTF
TGTGCCTCCCAGAAGACAGGCCGGATCGGGGGCTACACCTTC
>many|TRBV6-2/TRBV6-3|TRBJ2-1|TRBD2
CASTTGASGGNEQFF
TGTGCCAGCACTACTGGGGCTAGCGGGGGTAATGAGCAGTTCTTC
>few|TRBV19|TRBJ2-6|.
CASSIGQGVVGANVLTF
TGTGCCAGTAGTATCGGGCAGGGAGTAGTCGGGGCCAACGTCCTGACTTTC
>many|TRBV30|TRBJ2-1|.
CAWSTASGRYNEQFF
TGTGCCTGGAGTACCGCCAGCGGACGCTACAATGAGCAGTTCTTC
>few|TRBV5-1|TRBJ2-7|TRBD2
CASSPPTSGMLSYEQYF
TGCGCCAGCAGCCCCCCAACTAGCGGGATGTTGTCCTACGAGCAGTACTTC
>few|TRBV20-1|TRBJ2-1|.
CSAGRTRYNEQFF
TGCAGTGCTGGGCGGACTCGGTACAATGAGCAGTTCTTC
>few|TRBV7-9|TRBJ2-7|.
CASSSPWDESYEQYF
TGTGCCAGCAGCTCGCCATGGGATGAATCCTACGAGCAGTACTTC
>.|TRBV11-2|TRBJ2-4|.
CASSLDPGGSIQYF
TGTGCCAGCAGCTTAGATCCGGGGGGCAGCATTCAGTACTTC
>many|TRBV11-2|TRBJ2-2|TRBD2
CASSHWTSGRGHTGGELFF
TGTGCCAGCAGCCACTGGACTAGCGGGAGAGGTCATACTGGCGGGGAGCTGTTTTTT
>.|TRBV11-2|TRBJ1-5|.
CASSSTGYQPQHF
TGTGCCAGCAGCTCCACAGGGTATCAGCCCCAGCATTTT
>few|TRBV11-2|TRBJ2-2|.
CASSLDSTLGTGELFF
TGTGCCAGCAGCTTAGATTCAACTCTCGGCACCGGGGAGCTGTTTTTT
>few|TRBV12-5|TRBJ1-5|.
CASGLVGGRPQHF
TGTGCTAGTGGTTTGGTAGGGGGGAGGCCCCAGCATTTT
>many|TRBV5-1|TRBJ1-1|.
CASSLTGTKNTEAFF
TGCGCCAGCAGCTTGACAGGAACGAAGAACACTGAAGCTTTCTTT
>few|TRBV5-1|TRBJ2-7|TRBD2
CASSPGTSNYEQYF
TGCGCCAGCAGCCCCGGGACTAGCAACTACGAGCAGTACTTC
>many|TRBV2|TRBJ2-5|TRBD1
CASTWDRQETQYF
TGTGCCAGCACCTGGGACAGACAAGAGACCCAGTACTTC
>many|TRBV6-1|TRBJ2-1|.
CASSEASGGWDNEQFF
TGTGCCAGCAGTGAAGCGAGTGGGGGGTGGGACAATGAGCAGTTCTTC